Listed below are T cell receptor beta chains from one sample, sequenced in a study of CD8 T cells in ankylosing spondylitis. MiXCR, applied by TCRdb to the 5' RACE reads, yields one record per CDR3 protein. The sample contains 350,000 to 450,000 distinct CDR3 sequences, 25% to 30% of which appear only once. Input material: blood, either unsorted or a sorted T cell fraction (not recorded which). These receptors originate from a male donor with ankylosing spondylitis. The CDR3 runs from the conserved cysteine through the conserved F or W. The D gene is left open where the match is weak. Rows may omit the clone size; those that give it use once, few, many or a size class.

d_gene	v_gene	j_gene	abundance	CDR3aa	CDR3nt
.	TRBV20-1	TRBJ1-1	few	CSARGGLDTEAFF	TGCAGTGCTAGGGGAGGGTTAGACACTGAAGCTTTCTTT
.	TRBV3-1	TRBJ2-4	.	CASSHPTSTVQYF	TGTGCCAGCAGCCACCCGACTAGTACCGTTCAGTACTTC
.	TRBV11-3	TRBJ1-1	few	CASSTRRGEFTEAFF	TGTGCCAGCAGCACCCGCCGGGGTGAATTCACTGAAGCTTTCTTT
.	TRBV21-1	TRBJ1-2	once	CASSKFRGTF	TGTGCCAGCAGCAAATTTCGGGGCACCTTC
TRBD1	TRBV6-1	TRBJ2-2	.	CASCMNDRVANTGELFF	TGTGCCAGCTGCATGAATGACAGGGTCGCGAACACCGGGGAGCTGTTTTTT
TRBD1	TRBV30	TRBJ2-7	.	CAWTQKGQFPYEQYF	TGTGCCTGGACCCAAAAGGGACAGTTTCCCTACGAGCAGTACTTC
.	TRBV14	TRBJ1-1	.	CASSFSGVNTEAFF	TGTGCCAGCAGTTTCTCTGGGGTGAACACTGAAGCTTTCTTT
TRBD1	TRBV7-9	TRBJ1-6	.	CASSTLTGTGPLHF	TGTGCCAGCAGCACACTTACCGGGACAGGGCCCCTCCACTTT
TRBD1	TRBV20-1	TRBJ1-2	.	CSALRPGTAANYGYTF	TGCAGTGCTCTACGACCCGGGACAGCCGCTAACTATGGCTACACCTTC
.	TRBV9	TRBJ2-7	.	CASSVESDTYEQYF	TGTGCCAGCAGCGTAGAGTCTGATACCTACGAGCAGTACTTC
TRBD2	TRBV27	TRBJ2-1	.	CASSKRPGTSTLGEQFF	TGTGCCAGCAGCAAAAGGCCGGGGACTAGCACTCTAGGGGAGCAGTTCTTC
.	TRBV5-5	TRBJ2-1	few	CASSVDSNSYNEQFF	TGTGCCAGCAGCGTGGACTCTAACTCCTACAATGAGCAGTTCTTC
.	TRBV24-1	TRBJ2-1	few	CATSDLAVTYNEQFF	TGTGCCACCAGTGATCTCGCGGTTACCTACAATGAGCAGTTCTTC
TRBD2	TRBV20-1	TRBJ2-3	.	CSGTGLAVWDTQYF	TGCAGTGGAACGGGACTAGCGGTCTGGGATACGCAGTATTTT
.	TRBV12-3/TRBV12-4	TRBJ2-5	.	CASSPGSWYQETQYF	TGTGCCAGCAGTCCAGGGTCCTGGTACCAAGAGACCCAGTACTTC
.	TRBV28	TRBJ1-2	.	CASSLGRERGYTF	TGTGCCAGCAGTTTGGGCAGGGAGAGAGGCTACACCTTC
.	TRBV6-4	TRBJ2-1	.	CASRLGVSSEQFF	TGTGCCAGCAGGCTGGGAGTTTCCAGTGAGCAGTTCTTC
.	TRBV4-1	TRBJ2-7	.	CASSPLTAQATYEQYF	TGCGCCAGCAGCCCCCTGACGGCCCAAGCGACCTACGAGCAGTACTTC
.	TRBV7-2	TRBJ1-1	.	CASSPARDTYTEAFF	TGTGCCAGCAGCCCGGCCCGAGACACCTACACTGAAGCTTTCTTT
.	TRBV12-3/TRBV12-4	TRBJ1-2	few	CASRKEGGGNYGYTF	TGTGCCAGCAGGAAGGAGGGGGGTGGTAACTATGGCTACACCTTC
TRBD1	TRBV7-9	TRBJ1-2	few	CASSLIQGASYGYTF	TGTGCCAGCAGCTTAATACAGGGGGCAAGCTATGGCTACACCTTC
.	TRBV20-1	TRBJ2-3	few	CSAGTNLGPFTDTQYF	TGCAGTGCTGGCACCAATCTCGGGCCGTTCACAGATACGCAGTATTTT
TRBD1	TRBV12-3/TRBV12-4	TRBJ1-4	few	CASSFWQGEEKLFF	TGTGCCAGCAGTTTCTGGCAGGGGGAGGAAAAACTGTTTTTT
.	TRBV5-4	TRBJ2-2	.	CASSLARGQNTGELFF	TGTGCCAGCAGCTTGGCCAGGGGACAGAACACCGGGGAGCTGTTTTTT
.	TRBV10-3	TRBJ2-5	.	CAISDRRLQETQYF	TGTGCCATCAGCGACAGGAGACTCCAAGAGACCCAGTACTTC
TRBD1	TRBV29-1	TRBJ1-2	.	CSVHRSGTGGVGYTF	TGCAGCGTTCACCGCTCCGGGACAGGGGGAGTTGGCTACACCTTC
TRBD1	TRBV6-4	TRBJ2-3	few	CASSEEGTGVTDTQYF	TGTGCCAGCAGTGAGGAGGGGACAGGGGTCACAGATACGCAGTATTTT
.	TRBV3-1	TRBJ2-5	many	CASSQETQYF	TGTGCCAGCAGCCAAGAGACCCAGTACTTC
.	TRBV29-1	TRBJ2-5	few	CSVRGQLQETQYF	TGCAGCGTTCGGGGTCAGTTACAAGAGACCCAGTACTTC
TRBD1	TRBV12-3/TRBV12-4	TRBJ2-5	few	CASSGDRGHRETQYF	TGTGCCAGCAGCGGTGACAGGGGGCACCGAGAGACCCAGTACTTC
.	TRBV12-3/TRBV12-4	TRBJ2-1	.	CASSLASLDLNNEQFF	TGTGCCAGCAGTTTAGCATCACTAGACCTAAACAATGAGCAGTTCTTC
TRBD1	TRBV29-1	TRBJ2-3	.	CSVAPDRGYTDTQYF	TGCAGCGTTGCACCAGACAGGGGATACACAGATACGCAGTATTTT
.	TRBV20-1	TRBJ1-2	.	CSARVPRKTGYTF	TGCAGTGCTAGAGTACCCAGGAAAACGGGCTACACCTTC
.	TRBV7-9	TRBJ2-3	.	CASSPALGDTQYF	TGTGCCAGCAGCCCCGCCCTAGGAGATACGCAGTATTTT
.	TRBV11-2	TRBJ2-7	.	CASKSGNSIYEQYF	TGTGCCAGCAAGTCCGGAAACTCCATCTACGAGCAGTACTTC
.	TRBV24-1	TRBJ1-1	.	CATSSSGFGQPNTEAFF	TGTGCCACCAGTTCCTCGGGGTTTGGACAGCCGAACACTGAAGCTTTCTTT
.	TRBV20-1	TRBJ1-2	.	CSAPRIPRGLEYGYTF	TGCAGTGCTCCCAGAATTCCCAGGGGCTTGGAATATGGCTACACCTTC
.	TRBV4-2	TRBJ2-3	many	CASSHRDGNTDTQYF	TGTGCCAGCAGCCACCGGGACGGCAACACAGATACGCAGTATTTT
TRBD1	TRBV27	TRBJ1-2	few	CASSPEDRPAYGYTF	TGTGCCAGCAGTCCAGAGGACAGGCCCGCCTATGGCTACACCTTC
TRBD2	TRBV24-1	TRBJ2-2	few	CATSEDSGRAVFTGELFF	TGTGCCACCAGTGAAGACAGCGGGAGGGCCGTATTCACCGGGGAGCTGTTTTTT
TRBD1	TRBV20-1	TRBJ2-3	.	CSAGGQGADTQYF	TGCAGTGCTGGGGGGCAGGGGGCTGATACGCAGTATTTT